The clone carrying this T cell receptor (beta chain) was seen ten or more times. V shed 0 bases and J shed 7 bases, with 6 bases lying between them. This CDR3 spans 13 amino acids. CDR1 and CDR2 from the germline V gene are SGHAT and FQNNGV. This record belongs to a study of read filtering for tumor transcriptome and immune sequencing. The library was built from around 380 ng RNA with molecular barcoded adaptors for alpha/delta and beta/gamma chains. TCRdb passed the reads through MiXCR, listing each CDR3 protein once. The repertoire holds over 50,000 distinct CDR3 sequences, with roughly 19% as singletons.

The origin of this receptor is a donor at least 40 years old with multiple myeloma. The sample comprised a population of CD138-negative cells sorted from bone marrow. V is TRBV11-2 and J is TRBJ1-4; D gene uncertain. CDR3 in DNA: TGTGCCAGCAGCTTAGAGGGCTTTGAAAAACTGTTTTTT. It specifies CASSLEGFEKLFF.